This TCR beta chain is from a study of CD8 T cells in ankylosing spondylitis. General observations from the study: A TCR beta motif of seven or eight highly homologous variants appeared characteristic of ankylosing spondylitis blood. Reportedly, significant enrichment of disease-linked clones occurred in matched ankylosing spondylitis synovial fluid.

Trimming removed 4 bases at V and 3 bases at J, with 16 bases between. Germline CDR1 is SEHNR and CDR2 is FQNEAQ (reference sequence). The CDR3 is 15 residues long. MiXCR, applied by TCRdb to the 5' RACE reads, yields one record per CDR3 protein. The sample holds about 220,000 distinct CDR3 sequences, about 16% seen once. This clonotype has a count of ten or more. Its antigen is as yet unknown. The V and J genes are TRBV7-9 and TRBJ2-7, with a possible D match to TRBD1 (5 bases). Material: blood, either unsorted or a sorted T cell fraction (not recorded which). This TCR came from a male donor with ankylosing spondylitis. The CDR3 reads CASSSQQAWIYEQYF. The DNA for the CDR3 is TGTGCCAGCAGCTCCCAACAGGCCTGGATCTACGAGCAGTACTTC. Drawing the rest from reference TRBV7-9 and TRBJ2-7, the complete variable domain is DTGVSQNPRHKITKRGQNVTFRCDPISEHNRLYWYRQTLGQGPEFLTYFQNEAQLEKSRLLSDRFSAERPKGSFSTLEIQRTEQGDSAMYLCASSSQQAWIYEQYFGPGTRLTVT.